Shown below are 32 T cell receptor beta chains from a single sample sequenced in a study of blood T cell repertoires in COVID-19. TCRdb keeps only in-frame clones here, not all; method: immunoSEQ multiplex PCR. This sample has under 500,000 clones, with roughly 89% found just once. Sequencing used peripheral blood. The receptors were gathered from a woman under 40 with acute or convalescent COVID-19.

This clone has more than one count but fewer than ten. The J gene is TRBJ1-5, the V gene TRBV6-6, with 9 bases lining up with TRBD1. The trim removed 5 bases at V and 2 bases at J, leaving 10 bases unmatched. The germline gives CDR1 MNHNY, CDR2 SVGAGI (reference sequence). This CDR3 is built from 17 residues. The CDR3 DNA reads TGTGCCAGCAGTCCACGGAGGACAGGGGACCGCAATCAGCCCCAGCATTTT. Amino acid sequence: CASSPRRTGDRNQPQHF.

Points on this clone: Other DNA sequences in the sample encode the same CDR3. The V call is TRBV5-1, the J call TRBJ2-5; weak D call: TRBD1 (6 bases). Deletions cut 2 bases from V and 1 base from J, with 9 bases between. Germline V CDR1 and CDR2: SGHRS, YFSETQ. The CDR3 extends over 14 amino acids. The DNA of the CDR3 is TGCGCCAGCAGCTTAGGGACAACCCAAGAGACCCAGTACTTC. This gives the protein CASSLGTTQETQYF.

V and J are TRBV5-1 and TRBJ1-2, with D maybe TRBD1 (6 bases). This CDR3 has 12 amino acids. Germline loops: CDR1 SGHRS, CDR2 YFSETQ. V was clipped by 3 bases and J by 8 bases, with 11 bases between them. CDR3 in amino acids: CASSSVRGGYTF. The DNA for the CDR3 is TGCGCCAGCAGCTCAGTCAGGGGAGGCTACACCTTC.

The chain employs TRBV3-1 (or the pseudogene TRBV3-2) and TRBJ1-2; D call uncertain. This CDR3 has 15 amino acids. Germline V lookup: CDR1 LGHDT, CDR2 YNNKEL (reference sequence). Trimming pared 1 base from V and 4 bases from J, leaving 13 bases between. CDR3 region: CASSQGGSASYGYTF. The DNA for the CDR3 is TGTGCCAGCAGCCAAGGTGGCAGCGCCAGCTATGGCTACACCTTC.

This chain links TRBV9 with TRBJ2-5; D perhaps matches TRBD2 (7 bases). Germline loops: CDR1 SGDLS, CDR2 YYNGEE. The CDR3 sequence is 14 residues long. V was clipped by 4 bases and J by 5 bases, with 15 bases between them. In DNA, the CDR3 is TGTGCCAGCAGCTCAGGCGGGGGCTTGGAGACCCAGTACTTC. It is translated as CASSSGGGLETQYF.

The chain combines TRBV11-2 with TRBJ2-3; D may be TRBD1 (6 bases). Germline assignment: CDR1 SGHAT and CDR2 FQNNGV. V lost 7 bases and J lost 2, with 13 bases in between. The CDR3 is 14 amino acids. The DNA of the CDR3 is TGTGCCAGCACCCCAGGGGCTAACACAGATACGCAGTATTTT. It specifies CASTPGANTDTQYF.

This clone has just a few counts. The V gene is TRBV6-5, the J gene TRBJ1-1; D is unclear. Germline CDR1 MNHEY, CDR2 SVGAGI. The germline V and J ends were trimmed by 0 bases and 5 bases, with 13 bases remaining between them. The CDR3 loop spans 15 amino acids. Here the CDR3 reads CASSYSAGPGTEAFF. The CDR3 nucleotides read TGTGCCAGCAGTTACTCAGCGGGCCCTGGTACTGAAGCTTTCTTT.

V usage is TRBV28 and J usage is TRBJ2-7; the D gene is possibly TRBD1 (6 bases). V was trimmed by 3 bases and J by 6 bases, leaving 15 bases between them. CDR3 length: 14 amino acids. The germline gives CDR1 MDHEN, CDR2 SYDVKM. Here the CDR3 DNA reads TGTGCCAGCAGTTTCGGCCAGGGGTATAGCGAGCAGTACTTC. It codes for CASSFGQGYSEQYF.

This clone was seen just once. J is TRBJ2-3 and V is TRBV18, with D hard to call. Germline V gives CDR1 KGHSH, CDR2 LQKENI. CDR3 length equals 18 residues. Trimming removed 4 bases at V and 2 bases at J, with 22 bases between. CDR3 sequence: CASSHVVDFLRTTDTQYF. For the CDR3, the DNA is TGTGCCAGCTCACATGTCGTCGACTTTCTGCGTACCACAGATACGCAGTATTTT.

The chain joins TRBV30 to TRBJ2-7; the D gene is possibly TRBD1 (6 bases). This CDR3 is 14 amino acids long. Trimming cost V 1 base and J 3 bases, with 13 bases left between them. The germline gives CDR1 GTSNPN, CDR2 SVGIG (reference sequence). CDR3 sequence reads: CAWSADRLIYEQYF. CDR3 DNA sequence: TGTGCCTGGAGTGCAGACAGGCTTATCTACGAGCAGTACTTC.

The chain carries TRBV19 and TRBJ2-6; D is unresolved. Germline V gene lookup returns CDR1 LNHDA and CDR2 SQIVND (reference sequence). The CDR3 totals 14 residues. The V end lost 2 bases, the J end lost 2 bases, and 4 bases lay between the germline ends. CDR3 in DNA: TGTGCCAGTAGTATATATGCTGGGGCCAACGTCCTGACTTTC. Its protein product is CASSIYAGANVLTF. Using reference TRBV19 and TRBJ2-6 for the parts outside the CDR3, the full variable domain is DGGITQSPKYLFRKEGQNVTLSCEQNLNHDAMYWYRQDPGQGLRLIYYSQIVNDFQKGDIAEGYSVSREKKESFPLTVTSAQKNPTAFYLCASSIYAGANVLTFGAGSRLTVL.

This chain links TRBV30 with TRBJ1-4, with 7 nucleotides matching TRBD1. CDR1 is GTSNPN, CDR2 SVGIG, per germline (reference sequence). The CDR3 sequence is 14 residues long. After removal of 2 bases from V and 7 bases from J, the junction contained 7 bases not matched to a gene. DNA for the CDR3: TGTGCCTGGAGTATGACAGGGACGAGTGAAAAACTGTTTTTT. The encoded protein is CAWSMTGTSEKLFF.

Regarding this clone: Other DNA sequences from this sample encode an identical CDR3 as well. The V and J genes are TRBV28 and TRBJ2-7; 7 bases fit TRBD1. With 2 bases clipped from V and 4 bases from J, the junction kept 2 bases outside the gene matches. This CDR3 contains 13 residues. The germline V gene encodes CDR1 MDHEN and CDR2 SYDVKM. The CDR3 is CASSLGTAYEQYF. The CDR3 nucleotides read TGTGCCAGCAGTTTAGGGACAGCGTACGAGCAGTACTTC.

The chain links TRBV7-2 to TRBJ1-4; a possible D gene is TRBD1 (5 bases). Germline CDR1 and CDR2: SGHTA and FQGNSA. The CDR3 contains 15 residues. V shed 5 bases and J shed 2 bases, with 12 bases lying between them. CDR3 region: CASSPGGSTNEKLFF. The DNA of the CDR3 is TGTGCCAGCAGCCCCGGGGGGAGCACTAATGAAAAACTGTTTTTT.

This chain connects TRBV10-1 to TRBJ2-1; D unresolved. The CDR3 has 13 residues. CDR1 and CDR2 from the germline V gene are WNHNN and SYGVQD (reference sequence). V was pared by 3 bases and J by 1 base, with 4 bases between. CDR3 bases: TGCGCCAGCAGTGACAGTTCCTACAATGAGCAGTTCTTC. It encodes CASSDSSYNEQFF.

V usage is TRBV30 and J usage is TRBJ1-3; possible D gene TRBD1, 5 bases. The CDR3 covers 13 residues. The germline V and J ends were trimmed by 1 base and 4 bases, with 8 bases remaining between them. Germline lookup yields CDR1 GTSNPN and CDR2 SVGIG (reference sequence). The CDR3 DNA is TGTGCCTGGAGTGGGGGGGTCGGAAACACCATATATTTT. This codes for CAWSGGVGNTIYF.

V is TRBV30 and J is TRBJ2-7; TRBD1 matches 9 bases. The germline V gene encodes CDR1 GTSNPN and CDR2 SVGIG (reference sequence). The CDR3 is 12 amino acids. Unmatched junction bases numbered 3, after V lost 5 bases and J lost 4 bases. The CDR3 loop is CAWADRGYEQYF. In DNA form, the CDR3 reads TGTGCCTGGGCGGACAGGGGTTACGAGCAGTACTTC. Combining the CDR3 with reference TRBV30 and TRBJ2-7 gives the whole variable domain SQTIHQWPATLVQPVGSPLSLECTVEGTSNPNLYWYRQAAGRGLQLLFYSVGIGQISSEVPQNLSASRPQDRQFILSSKKLLLSDSGFYLCAWADRGYEQYFGPGTRLTVT.

This rearrangement joins TRBV4-1 to TRBJ2-7, with TRBD2 matching over 10 bases. Trimming cost V 3 bases and J 5 bases; bases outside gene matches: 13. This CDR3 spans 17 amino acids. Per the germline V gene, CDR1 is MGHRA and CDR2 is YSYEKL. The CDR3 nucleotides are TGCGCCAGCAGCCAGAAGAGTGGCAGCGGGGGGGCCGACGAGCAGTACTTC. This gives the protein CASSQKSGSGGADEQYF.

This chain uses TRBV6-6 with TRBJ2-1; 11 bases map to TRBD1. Germline CDR1 and CDR2: MNHNY and SVGAGI (reference sequence). V gave up 7 bases and J gave up 12 bases; unmatched junction bases: 14. The CDR3 consists of 15 residues. The chain's CDR3 is CASTQRGTGGDPQFF. The CDR3 DNA sequence: TGTGCCAGCACCCAACGGGGGACAGGGGGTGACCCGCAGTTCTTC.

This clone has just a few counts. Other nucleotide sequences in the sample specify the same CDR3. The chain has TRBV27 and TRBJ1-1, with TRBD1 matching 7 bases. The CDR3 loop spans 12 amino acids. Trimming took 6 bases from V and 5 from J; bases not matched to a gene: 3. CDR1 and CDR2 from the germline V gene are MNHEY and SMNVEV (reference sequence). CDR3 protein: CASSSGGTEAFF. The CDR3 DNA is TGTGCCAGCAGCTCAGGGGGGACTGAAGCTTTCTTT.

The chain links TRBV7-2 to TRBJ1-3, with unresolved D. V was shortened by 3 bases and J by 2 bases, with 14 bases between the two germline ends. CDR1 SGHTA and CDR2 FQGNSA come from the germline V gene. This CDR3 region has 16 residues. In DNA, the CDR3 is TGTGCCAGCAGCTTTGGAGGATACCAGACTGGAAACACCATATATTTT. Translation: CASSFGGYQTGNTIYF.

The chain is built from TRBV2 and TRBJ1-5; TRBD1 aligns across 11 bases. With 6 bases clipped from V and 7 bases from J, the junction kept 8 bases outside the gene matches. This CDR3 has 15 residues. Looked up from germline, CDR1 is SNHLY and CDR2 is FYNNEI. This CDR3 reads CASSPGTGGNQPQHF. As DNA, the CDR3 is TGTGCCAGCAGCCCCGGGACAGGGGGAAACCAGCCCCAGCATTTT. The full variable domain, rest sourced from reference TRBV2 and TRBJ1-5, is EPEVTQTPSHQVTQMGQEVILRCVPISNHLYFYWYRQILGQKVEFLVSFYNNEISEKSEIFDDQFSVERPDGSNFTLKIRSTKLEDSAMYFCASSPGTGGNQPQHFGDGTRLSIL.

The chain recombines TRBV6-6 with TRBJ1-5, with D perhaps matching TRBD1 (6 bases). CDR3 length equals 14 residues. Germline-derived CDR1 and CDR2 are MNHNY and SVGAGI (reference sequence). Deletions cut 7 bases from V and 6 bases from J, with 16 bases between. As DNA, the CDR3 is TGTGCCAGCATCGGTGGGGGCCGAGGTCAGCCCCAGCATTTT. It encodes CASIGGGRGQPQHF.

The chain couples TRBV30 to TRBJ1-4; 10 bases are shared with TRBD1. The CDR3 loop spans 15 amino acids. Germline V gene sequence: CDR1 GTSNPN, CDR2 SVGIG (reference sequence). CDR3 coding DNA: TGTTTTATTTCGGGACAGGGGCCAACTAATGAAAAACTGTTTTTT. The encoded protein is CFISGQGPTNEKLFF.

This clone was seen a single time. The chain joins TRBV3-1 (or the pseudogene TRBV3-2) to TRBJ2-1, with a weak D call TRBD1 (5 bases). Germline CDR1 is LGHDT and CDR2 is YNNKEL (reference sequence). Deletions cut 5 bases from V and 8 bases from J, with 19 bases between. This CDR3 has 15 amino acids. For the CDR3, the DNA is TGTGCCAGCAGCGCCGAGGTCCTGGAAGGGGATGAGCAGTTCTTC. It encodes CASSAEVLEGDEQFF.

The V gene is TRBV2, the J gene TRBJ1-2; no clear D. Per germline, CDR1 SNHLY and CDR2 FYNNEI. Trimming took off 6 bases at V and 3 bases at J, with 14 bases between the two ends. The CDR3 totals 14 residues. This CDR3 reads CASRRSQYDYGYTF. The CDR3, as DNA: TGTGCCAGCAGGCGTAGCCAGTACGACTATGGCTACACCTTC.

This clone was found once. The chain recombines TRBV2 with TRBJ1-1, with 9 nucleotides matching TRBD1. After removal of 6 bases from V and 3 bases from J, the junction contained 5 bases not matched to a gene. The CDR3 is 14 residues long. Per the germline V gene, CDR1 is SNHLY and CDR2 is FYNNEI. CDR3 sequence: CASRRDREYTEAFF. DNA for the CDR3: TGTGCCAGCAGGCGGGACAGGGAATACACTGAAGCTTTCTTT.

This rearrangement joins TRBV7-6 to TRBJ2-1; 12 bases match TRBD2. The ends lost 5 bases at V and 9 bases at J; junction bases unmatched: 8. Germline assignment: CDR1 SGHVS and CDR2 FNYEAQ. The CDR3 covers 15 residues. The CDR3 is CASSQASGGALEQFF. For the CDR3, the DNA is TGTGCCAGCAGCCAAGCTAGCGGGGGGGCTCTTGAGCAGTTCTTC.

The V and J genes are TRBV5-1 and TRBJ2-7; 9 bases align to TRBD1. This CDR3 has 14 amino acids. Germline values: CDR1 SGHRS, CDR2 YFSETQ. The J segment lost 3 bases and the V segment lost 7 bases, leaving 8 bases of the junction unmatched. The CDR3 region has the DNA TGCGCCAGCTCGGACCGGGACAGGGACTACGAGCAGTACTTC. Translated, it gives CASSDRDRDYEQYF.

This clone has a handful of counts. V is TRBV5-1 and J is TRBJ2-2, with D perhaps TRBD1 (5 bases). This CDR3 has 15 residues. CDR1 SGHRS and CDR2 YFSETQ come from the germline V gene. Trimming removed 3 bases from V and 4 bases from J, with 13 bases in between. As DNA, the CDR3 is TGCGCCAGCAGCTCGGAAGGGGTGGGCACCGGGGAGCTGTTTTTT. This translates into CASSSEGVGTGELFF.

The gene calls are TRBV18 and TRBJ1-2, with a possible D match to TRBD1 (5 bases). Deletions cut 8 bases from V and 5 bases from J, with 15 bases between. The CDR3 spans 13 residues. Germline V gene data show CDR1 as KGHSH and CDR2 as LQKENI. The CDR3: CASGQGEEYGYTF. CDR3 bases: TGTGCCAGCGGCCAGGGCGAGGAGTATGGCTACACCTTC.

J is TRBJ1-3 and V is TRBV7-8; D call uncertain. CDR1 is SGHVS, CDR2 FQNEAQ, per germline. This CDR3 is 16 amino acids long. V was cut by 1 base and J by 6 bases, with 16 bases left in between. The CDR3 spells CASSLGVANSINTIYF. The CDR3 DNA follows: TGTGCCAGCAGCTTAGGAGTGGCCAACAGCATAAACACCATATATTTT.